The clone carrying this TCR beta chain was detected many times. This specimen comes from a study of blood T cell repertoires in COVID-19. Study background: Spain, Italy and the United States supplied samples that represented acute and convalescent COVID-19. PBMCs, B-cell-depleted T cells, or T cells were the source of the cDNA or gDNA that made up the material.

TCRdb's table, derived via immunoSEQ multiplex PCR, lists solely in-frame clones and lacks some. The repertoire holds about 170,000 clones, with roughly 84% as singletons. Germline CDR1 MGHRA, CDR2 YSYEKL. CDR3 length: 13 amino acids. Trimming at V came to 0 bases and at J to 7 bases, leaving 3 bases not matched to a gene. This TCR was sampled from a man aged 60-69 years who had recovered from COVID-19. The chain employs TRBV4-1 and TRBJ2-7, with 7 bases fitting TRBD2. The sample consisted of peripheral blood. The CDR3 DNA reads TGCGCCAGCAGCCAAGAAGGGCGGGAGGAGCAGTACTTC. This translates into CASSQEGREEQYF.